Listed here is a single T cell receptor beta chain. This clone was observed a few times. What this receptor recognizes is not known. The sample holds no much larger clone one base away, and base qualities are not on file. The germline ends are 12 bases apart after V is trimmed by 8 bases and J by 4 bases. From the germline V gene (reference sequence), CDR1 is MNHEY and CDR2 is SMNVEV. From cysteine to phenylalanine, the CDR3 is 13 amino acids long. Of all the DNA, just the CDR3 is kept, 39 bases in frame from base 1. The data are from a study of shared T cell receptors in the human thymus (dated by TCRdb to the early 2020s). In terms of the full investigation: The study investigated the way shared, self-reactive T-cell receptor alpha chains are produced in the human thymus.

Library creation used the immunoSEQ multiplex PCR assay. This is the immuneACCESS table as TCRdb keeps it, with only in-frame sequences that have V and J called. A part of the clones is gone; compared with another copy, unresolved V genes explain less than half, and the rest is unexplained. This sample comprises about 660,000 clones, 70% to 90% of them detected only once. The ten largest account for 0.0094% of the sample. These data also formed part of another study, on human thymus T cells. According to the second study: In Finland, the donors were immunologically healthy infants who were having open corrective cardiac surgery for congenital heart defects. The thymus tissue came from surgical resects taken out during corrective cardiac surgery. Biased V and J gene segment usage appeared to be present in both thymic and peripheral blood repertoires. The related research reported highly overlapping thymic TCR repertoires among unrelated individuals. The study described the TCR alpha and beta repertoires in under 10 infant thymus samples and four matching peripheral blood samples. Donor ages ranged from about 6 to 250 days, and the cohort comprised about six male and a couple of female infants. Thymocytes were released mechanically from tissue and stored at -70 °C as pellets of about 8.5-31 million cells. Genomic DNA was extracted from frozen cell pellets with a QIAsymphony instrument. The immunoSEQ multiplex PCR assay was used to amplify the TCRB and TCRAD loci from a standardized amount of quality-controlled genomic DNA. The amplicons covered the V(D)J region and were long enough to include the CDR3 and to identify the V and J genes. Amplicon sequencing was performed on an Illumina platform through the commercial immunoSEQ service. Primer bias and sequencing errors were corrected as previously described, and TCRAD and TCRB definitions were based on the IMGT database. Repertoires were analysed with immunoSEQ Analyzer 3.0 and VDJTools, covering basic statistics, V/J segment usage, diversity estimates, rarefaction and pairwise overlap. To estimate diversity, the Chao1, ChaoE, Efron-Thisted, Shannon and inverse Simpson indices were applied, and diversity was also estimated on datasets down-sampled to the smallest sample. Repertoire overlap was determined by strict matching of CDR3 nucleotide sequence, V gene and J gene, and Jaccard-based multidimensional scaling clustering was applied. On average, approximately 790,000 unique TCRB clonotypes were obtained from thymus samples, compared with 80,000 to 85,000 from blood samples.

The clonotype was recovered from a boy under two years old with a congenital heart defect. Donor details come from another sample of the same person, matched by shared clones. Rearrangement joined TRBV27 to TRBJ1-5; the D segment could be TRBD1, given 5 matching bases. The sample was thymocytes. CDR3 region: CASRDRPNQPQHF. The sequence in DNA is TGTGCCAGCCGAGACAGACCGAATCAGCCCCAGCATTTT.